This T cell receptor beta chain originates from a study of shared clonotypes between healthy human individuals. Study at large: Each donor had three CD4 naive, three CD4 memory, two CD8 naive and one CD8 memory plate.

General study points: The rarefaction results pointed to incomplete sorted-subset sequencing despite large depth.

Comments on this clone: No antigen is known for it.

Trimming left V 3 bases short and J 0 bases short, with 9 bases between. The germline gives CDR1 SGHTA, CDR2 FQGNSA. There are 15 residues in the CDR3. Recent acute infections and vaccinations were absent in the healthy HIV-negative adult donors. TCRdb's copy holds only in-frame clones and misses some; the assay was immunoSEQ multiplex PCR. Of under 2,500,000 clones detected, around 95% appear once; the ten largest clones hold approximately 0.13%. Sequences were obtained from naive CD4+ T cells sorted from blood. Stated subset: CD45RA+ positively selected. The chain carries TRBV7-2 and TRBJ1-3; no clear D. The source is a man younger than 30 in good health. The CDR3 sequence: CASSLDGRSGNTIYF. The CDR3 nucleotides read TGTGCCAGCAGCTTGGACGGTCGCTCTGGAAACACCATATATTTT.